The subject of this entry is one T cell receptor (beta chain). The antigen remains unidentified. Per germline, CDR1 SGHTA and CDR2 FQGTGA. This CDR3 comprises 13 residues. V lost 5 bases to trimming and J lost 3 bases, with 10 bases between them. The template used for profiling TCR beta VDJ and CDR3 was genomic DNA. Using its own MiXCR run on the reads, TCRdb lists one record per CDR3 protein. The top ten clones hold roughly 46% of a sample with approximately 180,000 distinct CDR3 sequences, roughly three fifths of them seen once. This sample is drawn from a study of CD8+CD57+ T cells in acquired aplastic anemia. Study summary: Sorted CD4+ and CD8+ cells gave a mean 3.2 ug DNA, range roughly 0.2 to 27.4 ug. Study-level results: Both patients and controls carried the same twenty-nine CD8+ CDR3 sequences. Patients versus controls showed no significant CD8+ Simpson's diversity difference.

The patients chosen for sequencing had shown expansion of CD8+CD57+ cells (detected by flow cytometry). All participating patients were living with severe acquired aplastic anemia. This TCR was recovered from a human donor with aplastic anemia. Sequenced input: sorted CD4+, CD8+, or CD8+CD57+ T cells (not recorded which) from PBMCs. The chain combines TRBV7-3 with TRBJ2-5; D is possibly TRBD1 (5 bases). CDR3 in amino acids: CASSPTEKETQYF. In nucleotides, the CDR3 is TGTGCCAGCAGCCCGACAGAGAAAGAGACCCAGTACTTC.